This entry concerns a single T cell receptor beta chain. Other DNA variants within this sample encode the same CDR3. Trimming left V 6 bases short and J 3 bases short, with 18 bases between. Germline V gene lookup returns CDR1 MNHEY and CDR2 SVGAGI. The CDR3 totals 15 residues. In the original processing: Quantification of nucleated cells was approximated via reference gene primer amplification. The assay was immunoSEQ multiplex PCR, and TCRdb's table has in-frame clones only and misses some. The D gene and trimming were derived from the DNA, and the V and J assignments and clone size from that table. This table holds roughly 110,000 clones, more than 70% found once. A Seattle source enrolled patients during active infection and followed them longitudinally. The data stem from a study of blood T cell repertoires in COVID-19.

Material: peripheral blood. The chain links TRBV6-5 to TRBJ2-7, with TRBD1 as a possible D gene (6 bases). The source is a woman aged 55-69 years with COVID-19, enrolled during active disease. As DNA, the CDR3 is TGTGCCAGCAGCCGAGCCATACAGGGTCGCTACGAGCAGTACTTC. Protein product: CASSRAIQGRYEQYF.